What follows are 16 T cell receptor beta chains derived from one specimen sequenced in a study of blood T cell repertoires in COVID-19. TCRdb's copy holds only in-frame clones and misses some; the assay was immunoSEQ multiplex PCR. The repertoire holds roughly 70,000 clones, with approximately 90% as singletons. Source material: peripheral blood. The receptors were gathered from a man between 70 and 80 years old with active COVID-19.

The chain employs TRBV4-3 and TRBJ2-7; 7 bases fit TRBD2. The CDR3 sequence is 17 residues long. Per germline, CDR1 LGHNA and CDR2 YSLEER. The V gene end was trimmed by 4 bases and the J gene end by 0 bases; junction bases not matched to a gene: 12. This CDR3 is CASSRTTSSGGSYEQYF. In DNA, the CDR3 is TGCGCCAGCAGCCGAACGACCTCTAGCGGAGGCTCCTACGAGCAGTACTTC.

V gene TRBV11-2 combines with J gene TRBJ2-6; 10 bases map to TRBD2. Germline V CDR1 and CDR2: SGHAT, FQNNGV. V was clipped by 6 bases and J by 1 base; unmatched bases: 6. CDR3 length equals 17 residues. The CDR3 here is CASRPGLARSGANVLTF. CDR3 nucleotide sequence: TGTGCCAGCAGGCCGGGACTAGCGAGGTCTGGGGCCAACGTCCTGACTTTC.

The rearrangement joins TRBV7-2 to TRBJ2-5, with 10 bases identical to TRBD1. V dropped 5 bases and J dropped 5; count of bases not matched to a gene: 8. Germline assignment: CDR1 SGHTA and CDR2 FQGNSA. The CDR3 is 15 residues long. CDR3 residues: CASSARTGGGETQYF. The DNA for the CDR3 is TGTGCCAGCAGCGCCCGGACAGGGGGTGGGGAGACCCAGTACTTC. Full variable domain (remainder filled in from reference TRBV7-2 and TRBJ2-5): GAGVSQSPSNKVTEKGKDVELRCDPISGHTALYWYRQSLGQGLEFLIYFQGNSAPDKSGLPSDRFSAERTGGSVSTLTIQRTQQEDSAVYLCASSARTGGGETQYFGPGTRLLVL.

This rearrangement joins TRBV5-4 to TRBJ2-1; 7 nucleotides align to TRBD2. Germline CDR1 reads SGHNT; CDR2 reads YYREEE (reference sequence). Trimming cost V 1 base and J 4 bases; bases outside gene matches: 8. The CDR3 spans 16 residues. The CDR3 loop is CASSLSGGFGYNEQFF. DNA for the CDR3: TGTGCCAGCAGCTTGTCCGGGGGGTTTGGGTACAATGAGCAGTTCTTC.

This sequence joins TRBV4-2 and TRBJ2-1, with 9 bases aligning to TRBD2. Per germline, CDR1 LGHNA and CDR2 YNFKEQ. The CDR3 contains 14 residues. Losses at the gene ends were 0 bases for V and 15 bases for J; bases not matched to a gene: 9. CDR3 DNA sequence: TGTGCCAGCAGCCAAGATCTGCTGGCGGGAGGGCCGTTCTTC. It yields the protein CASSQDLLAGGPFF.

V usage is TRBV7-2 and J usage is TRBJ2-1; 15 bases map to TRBD2. This CDR3 has 17 residues. V shed 5 bases, J shed 7 bases, and the junction held 9 bases outside the gene matches. The V gene's germline CDR1 is SGHTA and CDR2 FQGNSA. CDR3 DNA sequence: TGTGCCAGCAGCACCGGACTAGCGGGAGGGCTCCCAAATGAGCAGTTCTTC. Residues: CASSTGLAGGLPNEQFF.

The chain has TRBV2 and TRBJ2-7; 7 bases match TRBD1. This CDR3 is 16 amino acids long. Germline CDR1 SNHLY, CDR2 FYNNEI. V was clipped by 9 bases and J by 0 bases; unmatched bases: 14. The CDR3 nucleotides are TGTGCCAGTCCCCCCCCCATACAGGGGAGCTCCTACGAGCAGTACTTC. It specifies CASPPPIQGSSYEQYF.

The chain has TRBV19 and TRBJ1-1; 7 nucleotides line up with TRBD1. The germline V gene encodes CDR1 LNHDA and CDR2 SQIVND (reference sequence). CDR3 length: 12 amino acids. V was pared by 3 bases and J by 5 bases, with 0 bases of the junction left unmatched. The CDR3 DNA sequence: TGTGCCAGTAGTATCAGGGGGACTGAAGCTTTCTTT. As protein: CASSIRGTEAFF.

This clone was observed a few times. The V gene is TRBV12-3 or TRBV12-4, the J gene TRBJ2-1; TRBD1 matches 11 bases. V was pared by 8 bases and J by 6 bases, with 3 bases of the junction left unmatched. The CDR3 runs 13 residues. The CDR3 spells CASRGTGGNEQFF. As DNA, the CDR3 is TGTGCCAGCCGAGGGACAGGGGGCAATGAGCAGTTCTTC.

This clone was seen a few times. This chain connects TRBV25-1 to TRBJ2-5; D not resolved. From germline, CDR1 is MGHDK and CDR2 SYGVNS. The CDR3 is made up of 14 amino acids. V shed 1 base and J shed 4 bases, with 10 bases lying between them. The CDR3, as DNA: TGTGCCAGCAGTGAATCAGGTCTTGGAGAGACCCAGTACTTC. Translating it yields CASSESGLGETQYF.

V and J are TRBV29-1 and TRBJ1-2; 8 bases fit TRBD1. The CDR3 covers 14 residues. The junction had 7 bases not matched to a gene; V was cut back by 0 bases and J by 7 bases. The germline gives CDR1 SQVTM, CDR2 ANQGSEA. In nucleotides, the CDR3 is TGCAGCGTTGAAGAGTCCGCAGGGGGCAGTGGCTACACCTTC. Protein sequence: CSVEESAGGSGYTF.

This chain joins TRBV9 and TRBJ2-7; 12 bases line up with TRBD2. This CDR3 comprises 16 residues. In germline, CDR1 is SGDLS, CDR2 YYNGEE. The V and J ends lost 4 bases and 0 bases, in that order; junction bases with no gene match: 5. CDR3 protein: CASSPRTSGDSYEQYF. Here the CDR3 DNA reads TGTGCCAGCAGCCCCCGGACTAGCGGGGACTCCTACGAGCAGTACTTC.

The genes are TRBV27 and TRBJ2-1; 15 nucleotides line up with TRBD2. Trimming removed 5 bases from V and 8 bases from J; junction bases left unmatched: 10. Germline V gene lookup returns CDR1 MNHEY and CDR2 SMNVEV (reference sequence). This CDR3 contains 17 residues. The CDR3 spells CASSLLGTSGRLDEQFF. The CDR3 DNA reads as TGTGCCAGCAGTCTCCTTGGGACTAGCGGGAGGCTGGATGAGCAGTTCTTC.

The V call is TRBV19, the J call TRBJ2-1; 11 positions agree with TRBD1. V dropped 6 bases and J dropped 6; count of bases not matched to a gene: 4. This CDR3 spans 14 amino acids. Per the germline V gene, CDR1 is LNHDA and CDR2 is SQIVND (reference sequence). This CDR3 reads CASRGTGGGNEQFF. In DNA form, the CDR3 reads TGTGCCAGTAGGGGGACAGGGGGTGGCAATGAGCAGTTCTTC. The whole variable domain, filled in from reference TRBV19 and TRBJ2-1, reads DGGITQSPKYLFRKEGQNVTLSCEQNLNHDAMYWYRQDPGQGLRLIYYSQIVNDFQKGDIAEGYSVSREKKESFPLTVTSAQKNPTAFYLCASRGTGGGNEQFFGPGTRLTVL.

This clone was counted once. The chain recombines TRBV14 with TRBJ2-1; TRBD2 matches 10 bases. V shed 0 bases and J 7 bases; nucleotides not matched to a gene: 9. Germline CDR1 is SGHDN and CDR2 is FVKESK. The CDR3 has 17 residues. The CDR3 DNA reads TGTGCCAGCAGCCAAGATCAAGGAAGCGGGAGGGTGAATGAGCAGTTCTTC. Translating gives CASSQDQGSGRVNEQFF.

Only one count was recorded for this clone. This chain joins TRBV14 and TRBJ2-1, with D unresolved. The V end lost 2 bases, the J end lost 3 bases, and 14 bases lay between the germline ends. CDR1 and CDR2 from the germline V gene are SGHDN and FVKESK. The CDR3 totals 16 residues. The CDR3 region has the DNA TGTGCCAGCAGCCAACCCGGGTCGGCTGGCTACAATGAGCAGTTCTTC. Translated, it gives CASSQPGSAGYNEQFF.